This T cell receptor beta chain was observed in a study of PD-1 blockade in classical Hodgkin lymphoma. Whole-study results and caveats: Factors driving the repertoire differences, possibly disease activity or prior therapy, remain undefined.

A remark on this clone: As yet, its antigen is unknown.

The repertoire was sequenced with immunoSEQ multiplex PCR; TCRdb's copy has only in-frame clones and lacks some. The table includes 75,000 to 100,000 clones, roughly 76% detected once. Trimming at V came to 3 bases and at J to 0 bases, leaving 7 bases not matched to a gene. Germline V gene lookup returns CDR1 SGHTS and CDR2 YDEGEE. This CDR3 has 17 amino acids. All patients experienced relapse after autologous stem cell transplantation, and brentuximab vedotin exposure was variable. The material was peripheral blood mononuclear cells (PBMCs), obtained before the second cycle of nivolumab. V gene TRBV5-8 combines with J gene TRBJ1-2, with 11 bases matching TRBD1. The TCR comes from a human donor with classical Hodgkin lymphoma. CDR3 loop: CASSWAGTGGANYGYTF. CDR3 nucleotides: TGTGCCAGCAGCTGGGCGGGGACAGGGGGAGCTAACTATGGCTACACCTTC.